This T cell receptor beta chain was recovered during a study of blood T cell repertoires in COVID-19. Looking at the study overall: Acute and convalescent COVID-19 specimens originated in the United States, Italy and Spain. The cDNA or gDNA used as material had been derived from T cells, B-cell-depleted T cells, or PBMCs.

CDR3 length: 16 residues. CDR1 is SGHNT and CDR2 is YYREEE in the germline V gene (reference sequence). With V trimmed by 4 bases and J by 4 bases, 10 bases remained unmatched. Methods used by the authors: Estimates of nucleated cell counts were drawn from the amplification of reference gene primers. The method was immunoSEQ multiplex PCR; TCRdb's version includes in-frame clones alone and lacks a portion of them. That table gives V, J and clone size, and the DNA gave D and trimming. The sample yields about 250,000 clones, around 89% seen once. The chain has TRBV5-4 and TRBJ2-3; 9 positions match TRBD1. Sequencing used peripheral blood. This TCR derives from a man aged 30 to 39 with acute or convalescent COVID-19. The CDR3 loop reads CASSQRPQGAADTQYF. CDR3 coding DNA: TGTGCCAGCAGCCAGAGGCCACAGGGGGCAGCAGATACGCAGTATTTT.